The clone carrying this TCR beta chain was counted between two and nine times. Its antigen remains unidentified. This CDR3 is also generated by other DNA sequences in the sample. The CDR3 covers 14 residues. The germline V gene encodes CDR1 SGHRS and CDR2 YFSETQ. After removal of 1 base from V and 1 base from J, the junction contained 2 bases not matched to a gene. This sample stems from a study of cytomegalovirus exposure and HLA in healthy donors. Findings and caveats of the study: The study designated about 180 TCR beta chains cytomegalovirus-associated. Presence/absence analyses took donor sequencing depth as roughly uniform. Common viral pathogens were later found to be apparently linked to several of the most significant clusters.

Both 60 Vbeta primers and 13 Jbeta primers went into the PCR. The assay was immunoSEQ multiplex PCR, and TCRdb's table has in-frame clones only and misses some. In the table there are 70,000 or so clones, 55% to 65% of which are singletons. The donors gave bone marrow, and they were healthy. This clonotype was obtained from a woman aged 45 to 65 in good health and CMV-seronegative. Sequencing was carried out using PBMCs. The chain links TRBV5-1 to TRBJ2-7; the match to TRBD1 covers 7 bases. The CDR3 DNA follows: TGCGCCAGCAGCTTGCAGGGACAGTCCTACGAGCAGTACTTC. Translated, it gives CASSLQGQSYEQYF. The complete variable domain, with remaining parts taken from reference TRBV5-1 and TRBJ2-7, reads KAGVTQTPRYLIKTRGQQVTLSCSPISGHRSVSWYQQTPGQGLQFLFEYFSETQRNKGNFPGRFSGRQFSNSRSEMNVSTLELGDSALYLCASSLQGQSYEQYFGPGTRLTVT.